This T cell receptor beta chain was captured by sequencing in a study of OX40 agonist ivuxolimab in advanced cancers. The V and J ends lost 4 bases and 1 base, in that order; junction bases with no gene match: 11. Germline CDR1 reads MGHRA; CDR2 reads YSYEKL. This CDR3 is built from 17 residues. General study findings and limits: Compared with CD4+, CD8+ T cells on average had more expanded clones.

The assay was immunoSEQ multiplex PCR, and TCRdb's table has in-frame clones only and misses some. Of about 35,000 clones in the sample, 80% to 95% were seen once. Prior autoimmune disease or systemic immunosuppression barred patients. Remarks on this clone: Its target is unknown.

The sequence was obtained from an adult with an advanced solid tumor such as melanoma, head and neck, liver or kidney cancer. This specimen was CD4+ or CD8+ T cells sorted from blood, taken in a trial of the OX40 agonist ivuxolimab. The chain carries TRBV4-1 and TRBJ2-3; 7 positions agree with TRBD2. The CDR3 DNA sequence: TGCGCCAGCAGCCCCCGGCTAGCGGCTAGGGGCACAGATACGCAGTATTTT. The encoded protein is CASSPRLAARGTDTQYF.